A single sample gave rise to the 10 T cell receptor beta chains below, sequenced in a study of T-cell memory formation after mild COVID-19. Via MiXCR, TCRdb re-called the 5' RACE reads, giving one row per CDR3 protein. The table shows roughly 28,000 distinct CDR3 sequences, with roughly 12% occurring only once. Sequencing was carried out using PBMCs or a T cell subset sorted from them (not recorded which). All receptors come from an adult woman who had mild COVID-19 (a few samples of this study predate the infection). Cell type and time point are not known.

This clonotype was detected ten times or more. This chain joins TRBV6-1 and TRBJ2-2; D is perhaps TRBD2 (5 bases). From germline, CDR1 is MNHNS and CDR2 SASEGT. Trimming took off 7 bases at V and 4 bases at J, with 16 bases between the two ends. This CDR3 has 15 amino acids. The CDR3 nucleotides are TGTGCCAGCATTCCTGAGGGTTTAGGCACCGGGGAGCTGTTTTTT. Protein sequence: CASIPEGLGTGELFF.

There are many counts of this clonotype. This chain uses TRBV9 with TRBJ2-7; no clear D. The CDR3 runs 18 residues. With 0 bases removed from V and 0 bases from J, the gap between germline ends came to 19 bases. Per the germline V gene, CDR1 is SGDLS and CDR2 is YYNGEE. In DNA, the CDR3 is TGTGCCAGCAGCGTAGGCGATGGGCGGCTGAGTAGCTCCTACGAGCAGTACTTC. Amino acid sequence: CASSVGDGRLSSSYEQYF.

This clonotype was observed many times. The chain's CDR3 is CASARSGDTQPQHF. Here the CDR3 DNA reads TGTGCCAGCGCTCGATCCGGGGATACTCAGCCCCAGCATTTT. The J gene is TRBJ1-5, the V gene TRBV12-3 or TRBV12-4; D ambiguous. The V end was cut by 8 bases, the J end by 6 bases, with 17 bases between. The CDR3 loop spans 14 amino acids.

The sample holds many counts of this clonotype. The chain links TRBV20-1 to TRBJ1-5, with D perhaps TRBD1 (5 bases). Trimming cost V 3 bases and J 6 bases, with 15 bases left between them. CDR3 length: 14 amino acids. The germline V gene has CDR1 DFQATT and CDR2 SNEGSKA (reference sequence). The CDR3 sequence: CSARAPGEAQPQHF. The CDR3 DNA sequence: TGCAGTGCTAGGGCCCCGGGGGAGGCTCAGCCCCAGCATTTT.

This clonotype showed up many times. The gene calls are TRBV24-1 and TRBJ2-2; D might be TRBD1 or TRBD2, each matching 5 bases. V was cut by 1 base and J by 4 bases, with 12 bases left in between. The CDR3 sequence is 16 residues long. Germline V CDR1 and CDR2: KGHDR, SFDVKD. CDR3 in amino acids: CATSDFEGSVTGELFF. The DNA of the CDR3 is TGTGCCACCAGTGATTTCGAGGGGTCGGTCACCGGGGAGCTGTTTTTT.

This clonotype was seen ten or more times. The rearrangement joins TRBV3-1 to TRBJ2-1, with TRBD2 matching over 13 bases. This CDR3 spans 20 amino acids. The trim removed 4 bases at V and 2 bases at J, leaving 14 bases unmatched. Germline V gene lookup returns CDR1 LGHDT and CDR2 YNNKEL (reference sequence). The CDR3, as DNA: TGTGCCAGCAGCCCGTCCGGGACGGTGGGACTAGCGGGACCCTACAATGAGCAGTTCTTC. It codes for CASSPSGTVGLAGPYNEQFF.

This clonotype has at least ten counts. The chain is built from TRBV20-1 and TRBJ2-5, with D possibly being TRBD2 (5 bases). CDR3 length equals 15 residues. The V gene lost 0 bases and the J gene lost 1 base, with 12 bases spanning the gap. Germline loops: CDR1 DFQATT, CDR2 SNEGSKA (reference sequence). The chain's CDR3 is CSARDHAGSQETQYF. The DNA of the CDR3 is TGCAGTGCTAGAGATCATGCGGGCTCCCAAGAGACCCAGTACTTC.

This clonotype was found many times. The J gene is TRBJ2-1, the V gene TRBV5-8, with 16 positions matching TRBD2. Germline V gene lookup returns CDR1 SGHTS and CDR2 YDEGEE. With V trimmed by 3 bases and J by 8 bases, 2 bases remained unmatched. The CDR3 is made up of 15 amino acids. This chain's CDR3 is CASSWGLAGGDEQFF. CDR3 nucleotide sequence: TGTGCCAGCAGCTGGGGACTAGCGGGAGGGGATGAGCAGTTCTTC.

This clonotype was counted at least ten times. CDR3 in amino acids: CASSQDATSASQETQYF. As DNA, the CDR3 is TGTGCCAGCAGCCAAGATGCGACTAGCGCAAGCCAAGAGACCCAGTACTTC. The chain couples TRBV3-1 to TRBJ2-5; TRBD2 aligns across 8 bases. V was clipped by 0 bases and J by 1 base; unmatched bases: 7. CDR3 length: 17 residues. The V gene's germline CDR1 is LGHDT and CDR2 YNNKEL (reference sequence).

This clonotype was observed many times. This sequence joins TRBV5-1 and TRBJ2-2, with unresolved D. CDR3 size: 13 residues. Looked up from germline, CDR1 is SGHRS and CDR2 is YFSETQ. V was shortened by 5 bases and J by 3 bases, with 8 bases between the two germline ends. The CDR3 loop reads CASSTGDTGELFF. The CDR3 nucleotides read TGCGCCAGCAGTACGGGTGACACCGGGGAGCTGTTTTTT. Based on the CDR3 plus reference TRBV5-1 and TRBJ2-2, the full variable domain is KAGVTQTPRYLIKTRGQQVTLSCSPISGHRSVSWYQQTPGQGLQFLFEYFSETQRNKGNFPGRFSGRQFSNSRSEMNVSTLELGDSALYLCASSTGDTGELFFGEGSRLTVL.